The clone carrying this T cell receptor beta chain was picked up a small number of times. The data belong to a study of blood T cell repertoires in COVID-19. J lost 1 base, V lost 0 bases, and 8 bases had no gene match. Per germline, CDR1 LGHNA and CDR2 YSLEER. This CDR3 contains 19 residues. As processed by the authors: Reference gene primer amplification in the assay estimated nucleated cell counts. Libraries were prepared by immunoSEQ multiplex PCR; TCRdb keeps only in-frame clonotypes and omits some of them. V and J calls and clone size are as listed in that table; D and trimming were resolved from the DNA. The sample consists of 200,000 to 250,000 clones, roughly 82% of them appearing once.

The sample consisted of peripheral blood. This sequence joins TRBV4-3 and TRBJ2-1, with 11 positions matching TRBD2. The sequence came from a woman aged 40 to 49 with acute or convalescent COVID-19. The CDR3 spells CASSQEGGTSGGSYNEQFF. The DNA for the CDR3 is TGCGCCAGCAGCCAAGAGGGAGGGACTAGCGGAGGATCCTACAATGAGCAGTTCTTC.